This T cell receptor (beta chain) was obtained from a study of tissue T cells after allogeneic stem cell transplantation. Measured with immunoSEQ multiplex PCR; TCRdb has only the in-frame clones, and not every one. The table has some 6,800 clones, approximately 50% seen once; the top ten hold around a fifth. The length of the CDR3 is 14 residues. From germline, CDR1 is SQVTM and CDR2 ANQGSEA. The junction had 11 bases not matched to a gene; V was cut back by 4 bases and J by 8 bases. Sequencing was performed on duodenum tissue, taken at autopsy. This chain uses TRBV29-1 with TRBJ2-3; 8 bases fit TRBD1. The receptor's source is a female donor of 60 years or more with lung cancer. The CDR3 here is CSVGTGKGTATQYF. The CDR3 DNA reads as TGCAGCGTTGGGACAGGGAAAGGAACGGCTACGCAGTATTTT.